This is a list of T cell receptor beta chains from one sample in a study of blood T cell repertoires in COVID-19. The method was immunoSEQ multiplex PCR; TCRdb's version includes in-frame clones alone and lacks a portion of them. The sample consists of some 160,000 clones, about four fifths of them appearing once. The sample was peripheral blood. Every receptor here comes from a woman of 80 years or more with acute or convalescent COVID-19. Both conserved end residues are part of each CDR3. A D gene is named only where the DNA matches it firmly. Size tells how often a clone was seen (once, few, many) or the class of an expanded clone, and some rows leave it out.

>.|.|TRBJ1-1|TRBV30
TGTGCCTGGAGTGATCTCGGGGGGGCTGAAGCTTTCTTT
CAWSDLGGAEAFF
>TRBD1|.|TRBJ1-1|TRBV7-9
TGTGCCAGCAGCTCACAGGGGGGGAGCACTGAAGCTTTCTTT
CASSSQGGSTEAFF
>TRBD1|.|TRBJ1-2|TRBV4-1
TGCGCCAGCCGACCGGGACAGCGCCCTTATGGCTACACCTTC
CASRPGQRPYGYTF
>.|.|TRBJ1-2|TRBV4-1
TGCGCCAGCAGCTTCCCCCCCGCCACGGGCCCCCGGAGGTCTGGCTACACCTTC
CASSFPPATGPRRSGYTF
>TRBD2|.|TRBJ2-1|TRBV4-1
TGCGCCAGCAGGCCGGGCAGCGGGGGGGCCGGAGATGAGCAGTTCTTC
CASRPGSGGAGDEQFF
>.|.|TRBJ2-1|TRBV5-1
TGCGCCAGCAGCTTGGGTTCAGGGGTGAATGAGCAGTTCTTC
CASSLGSGVNEQFF
>.|.|TRBJ1-5|TRBV10-2
TGCGCCAGCAGTGATTTCCTAGACGTCAGTCAGCCCCAGCATTTT
CASSDFLDVSQPQHF
>.|few|TRBJ1-6|TRBV28
TGTGCCAGCCTAAGCTCCTATAATTCACCCCTCCACTTT
CASLSSYNSPLHF
>TRBD1|few|TRBJ1-1|TRBV5-1
TGCGCCAGCAGCTACGATACGACAGGGGACACTGAAGCTTTCTTT
CASSYDTTGDTEAFF
>.|.|TRBJ1-5|TRBV19
TGTGCCAGTAGTAGTCTCGGGGTTGGCAATCAGCCCCAGCATTTT
CASSSLGVGNQPQHF
>TRBD2|.|TRBJ2-7|TRBV6-5
TGTGCCAGCAGTTACTCGGAGCGGGAGGGGGAAGAGCAGTACTTC
CASSYSEREGEEQYF
>TRBD1|.|TRBJ2-7|TRBV3-1/TRBV3-2
TGTGCCAGCACCGGACAGGGGGCCGACGAGCAGTACTTC
CASTGQGADEQYF
>TRBD2|.|TRBJ2-1|TRBV24-1
TGTGCCACCAGTGATTTCCCTGGACTAGCGGGAGATAGTGAGCAGTTCTTC
CATSDFPGLAGDSEQFF
>.|.|TRBJ1-1|TRBV5-5
TGTGCCAGCACCCCCCGGACAGAATCTACTGAAGCTTTCTTT
CASTPRTESTEAFF
>.|.|TRBJ1-1|TRBV7-3
TGTGCCAGCAGCTTACAGGCGACGAACACTGAAGCTTTCTTT
CASSLQATNTEAFF
>.|once|TRBJ2-7|TRBV2
TGTGCCAGCATTTATCAGGGAAGCTCCTACGAGCAGTACTTC
CASIYQGSSYEQYF
>TRBD1|.|TRBJ1-5|TRBV27
TGTGCCAGTACCGACTACAGGGGGAGCAATCAGCCCCAGCATTTT
CASTDYRGSNQPQHF
>TRBD1|.|TRBJ2-4|TRBV27
TGTGCCAGCAGCCTGACAGGGGTGAACATTCAGTACTTC
CASSLTGVNIQYF
>TRBD1|.|TRBJ1-1|TRBV15
TGTGCCACCAGCAGAGGGAACAGGGGTAACACTGAAGCTTTCTTT
CATSRGNRGNTEAFF
>TRBD1|.|TRBJ2-7|TRBV6-5
TGTGCCAGCAGTTACTCGAAACAGGGGGCTACCTACGAGCAGTACTTC
CASSYSKQGATYEQYF
>.|few|TRBJ1-1|TRBV18
TGTGCCAGCTCACAAGCGGGGGCTCTTGGTACTGAAGCTTTCTTT
CASSQAGALGTEAFF
>.|.|TRBJ2-7|TRBV28
TGTGCCAGCAGTTTTAGGGGCAGGTACCTAGACGAGCAGTACTTC
CASSFRGRYLDEQYF
>TRBD1|.|TRBJ1-2|TRBV18
TGTGCCAGCTCACCACCCACAGGGACAGGTGGCTACACCTTC
CASSPPTGTGGYTF
>.|.|TRBJ1-1|TRBV19
TGTGCCAGTAGTATCCAGGGCAGGGTTAACACTGAAGCTTTCTTT
CASSIQGRVNTEAFF
>TRBD2|.|TRBJ2-2|TRBV4-1
TGCGCCAGCAGAGCCGCGGGGGTTCCGAACACCGGGGAGCTGTTTTTT
CASRAAGVPNTGELFF
>.|.|TRBJ2-7|TRBV6-5
TGTGCCAGCAGTTCCTCCCGGGACAACTCCTACGAGCAGTACTTC
CASSSSRDNSYEQYF
>.|few|TRBJ2-2|TRBV19
TGTGCCAGTAGTACAGAGCGGTCATCCTTTTTCACTAACACCGGGGAGCTGTTTTTT
CASSTERSSFFTNTGELFF
>.|.|TRBJ1-2|TRBV7-2
TGTGCCAGCAGCTTGGGGTGGGGCACGACAGGTGGCTACACCTTC
CASSLGWGTTGGYTF
>.|once|TRBJ1-1|TRBV5-1
TGCGCCAGCAGCTTGGGGTACAGGTGGACTGAAGCTTTCTTT
CASSLGYRWTEAFF
>TRBD1|.|TRBJ2-7|TRBV5-6
TGTGCCAGCAGCTACCTAGGGACAGGAATTTACGAGCAGTACTTC
CASSYLGTGIYEQYF
>.|.|TRBJ2-3|TRBV13
TGTGCCAGCAGCTTAGTATCCAGGGCAGATACGCAGTATTTT
CASSLVSRADTQYF
>.|.|TRBJ1-2|TRBV19
TGTGCCAGTAGTACCGGCGGGGGTCTTAACTATGGCTACACCTTC
CASSTGGGLNYGYTF
>TRBD2|.|TRBJ2-7|TRBV3-1/TRBV3-2
TGTGCCAGCAGCCCCCCTAGCGGGGGGGCCGACGAGCAGTACTTC
CASSPPSGGADEQYF
>.|.|TRBJ2-1|TRBV3-1/TRBV3-2
TGTGCCAGCAGCCAGGCCATTCCGCCCTACAATGAGCAGTTCTTC
CASSQAIPPYNEQFF
>.|few|TRBJ1-2|TRBV11-3
TGTGCCAGCAGCTTAGTTCCACTAGGGCAGGTGAACTATGGCTACACCTTC
CASSLVPLGQVNYGYTF
>.|few|TRBJ2-7|TRBV11-3
TGTGCCAGCAGCCCTGGGACTCTCGGCTACGAGCAGTACTTC
CASSPGTLGYEQYF
>.|once|TRBJ1-5|TRBV18
TGTGCCAGCTCAAAAGGACAAAATCAGCCCCAGCATTTT
CASSKGQNQPQHF
>.|.|TRBJ1-2|TRBV11-2
TGTGCCAGCAGCCCAGGGCCAGGCCCCTATGGCTACACCTTC
CASSPGPGPYGYTF
>TRBD2|.|TRBJ2-5|TRBV30
TGTGCCTGGACGGCGGGGGGTTGGGAGACCCAGTACTTC
CAWTAGGWETQYF
>.|.|TRBJ1-3|TRBV5-8
TGTGCCAGCAGCCGCCGGGGAGGGAGTGGAAACACCATATATTTT
CASSRRGGSGNTIYF
>.|few|TRBJ2-2|TRBV4-1
TGCGCCAGCAGCCGGGCATCCAACACCGGGGAGCTGTTTTTT
CASSRASNTGELFF
>TRBD2|.|TRBJ2-2|TRBV19
TGTGCCAGTAGTCGCTCCGGGAGGGCGGACACCGGGGAGCTGTTTTTT
CASSRSGRADTGELFF
>TRBD1|.|TRBJ1-1|TRBV10-3
TGTGCCATCCGGGACAGGGGCCCCACTGAAGCTTTCTTT
CAIRDRGPTEAFF
>.|.|TRBJ2-1|TRBV28
TGTGCCAGCAGTCCGGCGACTCGTAGCTCCTACAATGAGCAGTTCTTC
CASSPATRSSYNEQFF
>TRBD1|once|TRBJ1-1|TRBV19
TGTGCCAGTAGTGCCAATCAGGGGGCGGCGAACACTGAAGCTTTCTTT
CASSANQGAANTEAFF
>TRBD1|.|TRBJ1-2|TRBV7-8
TGTGCCAGCAGCTCCCGGACAGGGAAGTACACCTTC
CASSSRTGKYTF
>.|.|TRBJ2-2|TRBV30
TGTGCCTGGAGTGTACGAGGTCCCGGGGAGCTGTTTTTT
CAWSVRGPGELFF
>.|once|TRBJ2-2|TRBV5-4
TGTGCCAGCAGCTTGGGTGGAGTAGGCACCGGGGAGCTGTTTTTT
CASSLGGVGTGELFF
>TRBD2|few|TRBJ2-3|TRBV5-1
TGCGCCAGCAGGGCGCAAGGGCGGGGGGTCACAGATACGCAGTATTTT
CASRAQGRGVTDTQYF
>TRBD1|.|TRBJ1-3|TRBV5-5
TGTGCCAGCAGCGACAGGGCTGGAAACACCATATATTTT
CASSDRAGNTIYF
>.|once|TRBJ2-5|TRBV3-1/TRBV3-2
TGTGCCAGCATTCAAGGGGCCGGGCACCAAGAGACCCAGTACTTC
CASIQGAGHQETQYF
>.|.|TRBJ2-7|TRBV10-3
TGTGCCATCAGTGAAGTTGCTAACTCCTACGAGCAGTACTTC
CAISEVANSYEQYF
>TRBD1|.|TRBJ1-1|TRBV7-2
TGTGCCAGCAGCCGGGACAGGAACACTGAAGCTTTCTTT
CASSRDRNTEAFF